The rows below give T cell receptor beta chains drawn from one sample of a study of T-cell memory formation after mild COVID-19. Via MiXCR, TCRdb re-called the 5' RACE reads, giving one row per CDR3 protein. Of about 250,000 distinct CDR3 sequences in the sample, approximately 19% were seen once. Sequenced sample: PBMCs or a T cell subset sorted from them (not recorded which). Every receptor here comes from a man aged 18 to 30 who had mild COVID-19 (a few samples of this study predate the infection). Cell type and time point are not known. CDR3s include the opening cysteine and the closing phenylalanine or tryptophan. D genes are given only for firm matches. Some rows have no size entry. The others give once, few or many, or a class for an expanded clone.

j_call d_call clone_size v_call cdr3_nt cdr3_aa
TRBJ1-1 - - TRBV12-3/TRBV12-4 TGTGCCAGCAGTTTTCAGCCTAACACTGAAGCTTTCTTT CASSFQPNTEAFF
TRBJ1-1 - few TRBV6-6 TGTGCCAGCAGTCCCCTTACGATCGGAACTGAAGCTTTCTTT CASSPLTIGTEAFF
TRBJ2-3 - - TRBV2 TGTGCCAGCAGTTACTATGAGTCAGATACGCAGTATTTT CASSYYESDTQYF
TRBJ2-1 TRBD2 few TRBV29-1 TGCAGCGGCCACCGGAGGACTAGCGGGGGGGCCGATGAGCAGTTCTTC CSGHRRTSGGADEQFF
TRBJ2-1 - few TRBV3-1 TGTGCCAGCAGCCAAGTAGGCGCCAGCTCCTACAATGAGCAGTTCTTC CASSQVGASSYNEQFF
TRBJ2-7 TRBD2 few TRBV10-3 TGTGCCATCAGTGACGCGGGGGGGCTCTACGAGCAGTACTTC CAISDAGGLYEQYF
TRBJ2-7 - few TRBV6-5 TGTGCCAGCAGAGCCCCGTCGGGGGCCATCTTCGAGCAGTACTTC CASRAPSGAIFEQYF
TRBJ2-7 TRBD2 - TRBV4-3 TGCGCCAGCAGCCAGCAAGAAGCTAGCGGGGGGTACGAGCAGTACTTC CASSQQEASGGYEQYF
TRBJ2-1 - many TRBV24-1 TGTGCCACCTCCGGGCGGTCTTACAATGAGCAGTTCTTC CATSGRSYNEQFF
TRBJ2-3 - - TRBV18 TGTGCCAGCTCACCACCTATGAGGGGGGAAGATACGCAGTATTTT CASSPPMRGEDTQYF
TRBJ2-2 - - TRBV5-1 TGCGCCAGCATTCAGGGAGGCCGGGGCACCGGGGAGCTGTTTTTT CASIQGGRGTGELFF
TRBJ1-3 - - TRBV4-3 TGCGCCAGCAGCCAAGACTGGGGCCCTGGAAACACCATATATTTT CASSQDWGPGNTIYF
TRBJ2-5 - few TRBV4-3 TGCGCCAGCAGCCAAGCATTCAGGGGGGATCAAGAGACCCAGTACTTC CASSQAFRGDQETQYF
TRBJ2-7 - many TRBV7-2 TGTGCCACCATGGGCGAGCAGTACTTC CATMGEQYF
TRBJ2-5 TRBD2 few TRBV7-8 TGTGCCAGCAGCTCCCGACTAGCGGGGGGACAAGAGACCCAGTACTTC CASSSRLAGGQETQYF
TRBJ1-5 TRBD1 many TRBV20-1 TGCAGTGCTGCCACAGGGGGCTCAAGTCAGCCCCAGCATTTT CSAATGGSSQPQHF
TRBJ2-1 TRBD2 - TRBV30 TGTGCCTGGAGTATTCAAGCGGGGGGGTACAATGAGCAGTTCTTC CAWSIQAGGYNEQFF
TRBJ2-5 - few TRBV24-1 TGTGCCACCAGTGATGTGAGGGAGACCCAGTACTTC CATSDVRETQYF